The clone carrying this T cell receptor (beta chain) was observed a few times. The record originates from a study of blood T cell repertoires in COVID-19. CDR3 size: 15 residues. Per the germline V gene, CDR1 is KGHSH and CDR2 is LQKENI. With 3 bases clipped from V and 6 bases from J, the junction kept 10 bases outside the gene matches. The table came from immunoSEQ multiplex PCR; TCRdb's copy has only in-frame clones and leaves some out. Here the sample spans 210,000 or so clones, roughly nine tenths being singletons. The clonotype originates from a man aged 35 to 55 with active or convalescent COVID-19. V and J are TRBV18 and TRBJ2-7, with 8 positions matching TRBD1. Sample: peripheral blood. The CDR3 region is CASSPWATGEAEQYF. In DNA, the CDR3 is TGTGCCAGCTCACCTTGGGCGACAGGGGAGGCCGAGCAGTACTTC.